This TCR beta chain emerged from a study of T-cell reconstitution after alpha-beta-depleted transplantation in children. It was with unique molecular identifiers that the TCRbeta library was prepared. TCRdb re-analysed the PCR reads in MiXCR, keeping a single row per CDR3 protein. The table has 540,000 or so distinct CDR3 sequences, 23% seen once. The study, taken as a whole, reports: When one year had passed after transplant, most T-cell counts and diversity came from newly produced T cells. Recipient T cells and thymic progenitors that survived gave rise to the high TCRbeta diversity observed at day 60 in some patients. After transplant, at about two months, alpha-beta T cells were reportedly derived from several hundred expanded graft clones.

This clonotype was seen many times. Its antigen is still unknown. This CDR3 is built from 17 residues. V lost 2 bases and J 4 bases, leaving 19 bases between the germline ends. The genes are TRBV12-3 or TRBV12-4 and TRBJ2-3, with a weak D call TRBD2 (6 bases). The receptor comes from a boy in the first two years of life who had a stem cell transplant for acute myeloid leukemia, so the T cells may come from the graft donor. The sample was PBMCs, mostly from graft donor cells, taken 360 days after TCRalphabeta/CD19-depleted stem cell transplant. The CDR3 here is CASSLSWAGKNADTQYF. The CDR3 DNA follows: TGTGCCAGCAGTTTAAGTTGGGCGGGGAAGAACGCAGATACGCAGTATTTT.